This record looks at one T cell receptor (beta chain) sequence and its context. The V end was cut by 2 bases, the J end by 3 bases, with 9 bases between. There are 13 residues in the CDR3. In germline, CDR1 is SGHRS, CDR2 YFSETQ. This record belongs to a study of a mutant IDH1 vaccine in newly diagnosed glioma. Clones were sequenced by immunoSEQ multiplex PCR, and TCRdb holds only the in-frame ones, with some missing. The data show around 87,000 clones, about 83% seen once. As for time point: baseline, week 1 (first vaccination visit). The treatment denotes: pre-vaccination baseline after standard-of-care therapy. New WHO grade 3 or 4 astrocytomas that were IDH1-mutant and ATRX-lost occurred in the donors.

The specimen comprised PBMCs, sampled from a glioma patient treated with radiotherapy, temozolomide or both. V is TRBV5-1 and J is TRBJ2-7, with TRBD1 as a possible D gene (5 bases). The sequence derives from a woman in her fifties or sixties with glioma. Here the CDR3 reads CASSLRQGYEQYF. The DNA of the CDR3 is TGCGCCAGCAGCTTAAGGCAGGGCTACGAGCAGTACTTC.